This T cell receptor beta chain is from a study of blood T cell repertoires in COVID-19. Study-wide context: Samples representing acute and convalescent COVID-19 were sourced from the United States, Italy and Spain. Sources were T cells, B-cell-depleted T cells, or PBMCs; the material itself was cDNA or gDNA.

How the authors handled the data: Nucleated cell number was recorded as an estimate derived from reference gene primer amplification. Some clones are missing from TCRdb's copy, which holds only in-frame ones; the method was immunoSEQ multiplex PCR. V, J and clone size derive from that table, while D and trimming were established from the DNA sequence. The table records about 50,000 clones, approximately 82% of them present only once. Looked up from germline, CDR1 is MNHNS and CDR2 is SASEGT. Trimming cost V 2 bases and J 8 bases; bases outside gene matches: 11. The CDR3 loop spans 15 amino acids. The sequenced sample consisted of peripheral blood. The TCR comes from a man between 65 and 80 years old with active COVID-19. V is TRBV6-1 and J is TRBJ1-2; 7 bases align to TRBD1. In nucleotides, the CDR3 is TGTGCCAGCAGTGAATCCCTGAGACAGGGTTGGGGCTACACCTTC. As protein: CASSESLRQGWGYTF.